A single sample is the source of the 10 T cell receptor beta chains below, sequenced in a study of blood T cell repertoires in COVID-19. The table came from immunoSEQ multiplex PCR; TCRdb's copy has only in-frame clones and leaves some out. The sample records about 40,000 clones, 88% being singletons. The sample consisted of peripheral blood. These receptors all stem from a woman aged 70-85 years with acute or convalescent COVID-19.

The rearrangement uses TRBV7-2 and TRBJ2-3; 8 positions match TRBD2. The CDR3 totals 15 residues. V lost 7 bases, J lost 2 bases, and 8 bases stayed unmatched. CDR1 is SGHTA and CDR2 is FQGNSA in the germline V gene. In nucleotides, the CDR3 is TGTGCCAGCACCCCAGCGGGGGAGGACACAGATACGCAGTATTTT. It is translated as CASTPAGEDTDTQYF. The full variable domain, rest sourced from reference TRBV7-2 and TRBJ2-3, is GAGVSQSPSNKVTEKGKDVELRCDPISGHTALYWYRQSLGQGLEFLIYFQGNSAPDKSGLPSDRFSAERTGGSVSTLTIQRTQQEDSAVYLCASTPAGEDTDTQYFGPGTRLTVL.

This sequence joins TRBV10-2 and TRBJ2-3; D call uncertain. V lost 8 bases to trimming and J lost 8 bases, with 11 bases between them. CDR1 and CDR2 from the germline V gene are WSHSY and SAAADI. The CDR3 consists of 11 residues. CDR3 bases: TGCGCCAGCGCAGAAGAAACTACGCAGTATTTT. Amino acids: CASAEETTQYF.

The chain uses TRBV9 and TRBJ2-2; tentative D call: TRBD1 (6 bases). The CDR3 totals 14 residues. Trimming removed 6 bases from V and 2 bases from J, with 11 bases in between. Germline V gene data show CDR1 as SGDLS and CDR2 as YYNGEE. This chain's CDR3 is CASTLDSNTGELFF. The CDR3 region has the DNA TGTGCCAGCACCTTGGACAGTAACACCGGGGAGCTGTTTTTT.

This chain uses TRBV7-6 with TRBJ1-2; possible D gene TRBD1, 6 bases. Deletions cut 5 bases from V and 3 bases from J, with 7 bases between. Per the germline V gene, CDR1 is SGHVS and CDR2 is FNYEAQ. The CDR3 runs to 12 residues. The CDR3 DNA sequence: TGTGCCAGCAGCGCAGGGGACTATGGCTACACCTTC. Its protein product is CASSAGDYGYTF.

The chain carries TRBV7-2 and TRBJ1-1, with D unclear. The germline V gene encodes CDR1 SGHTA and CDR2 FQGNSA. This CDR3 contains 15 residues. Trimming removed 1 base at V and 0 bases at J, with 9 bases between. Written as DNA, the CDR3 is TGTGCCAGCAGCTTAGGACACGTCATGAACACTGAAGCTTTCTTT. It encodes CASSLGHVMNTEAFF. The full variable domain, with the rest looked up from reference TRBV7-2 and TRBJ1-1, is GAGVSQSPSNKVTEKGKDVELRCDPISGHTALYWYRQSLGQGLEFLIYFQGNSAPDKSGLPSDRFSAERTGGSVSTLTIQRTQQEDSAVYLCASSLGHVMNTEAFFGQGTRLTVV.

In its sample, this clone was seen a few times. The J gene is TRBJ2-3, the V gene TRBV30; tentatively, D is TRBD2 (6 bases). Trimming stripped 8 bases from V and 7 bases from J, with 10 bases between. Germline CDR1 GTSNPN, CDR2 SVGIG (reference sequence). The CDR3 extends over 10 amino acids. The CDR3 loop reads CAGGSNTQYF. The CDR3 bases are TGTGCCGGGGGGTCGAATACGCAGTATTTT.

The chain combines TRBV2 with TRBJ1-1, with D maybe TRBD1 (5 bases). CDR1 SNHLY and CDR2 FYNNEI come from the germline V gene. V lost 4 bases, J lost 8 bases, and 11 bases lay in between. This CDR3 region has 12 residues. The CDR3 loop reads CASSVGDSEAFF. The CDR3 nucleotides are TGTGCCAGCAGTGTAGGGGACTCGGAAGCTTTCTTT.

This chain links TRBV29-1 with TRBJ1-2; 9 nucleotides align to TRBD1. The CDR3 spans 14 residues. V lost 3 bases, J lost 4 bases, and 6 bases stayed unmatched. CDR1 SQVTM and CDR2 ANQGSEA come from the germline V gene. The CDR3 region is CSVDPSTGGYGYTF. CDR3 coding DNA: TGCAGCGTTGATCCATCGACAGGGGGCTATGGCTACACCTTC.

This clone showed up just once. The chain is built from TRBV5-1 and TRBJ1-5; 8 positions agree with TRBD1. This CDR3 spans 14 amino acids. Trimming removed 3 bases from V and 6 bases from J; junction bases left unmatched: 5. Germline V CDR1 and CDR2: SGHRS, YFSETQ. CDR3 residues: CASSYRTGIQPQHF. The CDR3 DNA sequence: TGCGCCAGCAGCTATCGGACAGGGATTCAGCCCCAGCATTTT.

This clone was picked up one time. The V call is TRBV9, the J call TRBJ2-5; TRBD1 aligns across 7 bases. Trimming at V came to 5 bases and at J to 5 bases, leaving 12 bases not matched to a gene. The CDR3 contains 15 residues. Looked up from germline, CDR1 is SGDLS and CDR2 is YYNGEE. The CDR3 loop reads CASSETQGWEETQYF. The CDR3 DNA sequence: TGTGCCAGCAGTGAAACACAGGGGTGGGAGGAGACCCAGTACTTC.